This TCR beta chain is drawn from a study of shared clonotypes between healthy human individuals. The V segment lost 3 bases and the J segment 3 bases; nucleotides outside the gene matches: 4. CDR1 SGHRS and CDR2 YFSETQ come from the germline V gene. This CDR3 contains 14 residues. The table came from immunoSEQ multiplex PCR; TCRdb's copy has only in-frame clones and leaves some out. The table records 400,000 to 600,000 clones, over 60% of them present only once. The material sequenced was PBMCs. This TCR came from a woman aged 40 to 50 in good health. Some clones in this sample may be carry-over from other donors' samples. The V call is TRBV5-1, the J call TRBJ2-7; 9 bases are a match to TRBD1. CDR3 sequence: CASSWGQGRYEQYF. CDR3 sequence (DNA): TGCGCCAGCAGCTGGGGACAGGGACGCTACGAGCAGTACTTC. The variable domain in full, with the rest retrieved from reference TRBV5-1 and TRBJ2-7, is KAGVTQTPRYLIKTRGQQVTLSCSPISGHRSVSWYQQTPGQGLQFLFEYFSETQRNKGNFPGRFSGRQFSNSRSEMNVSTLELGDSALYLCASSWGQGRYEQYFGPGTRLTVT.